Each of the 9 T cell receptor beta chains below was sequenced from the same sample in a study of T-cell memory formation after mild COVID-19. TCRdb re-called the 5' RACE reads with MiXCR, one entry per CDR3 protein. Among around 400,000 distinct CDR3 sequences, roughly a quarter were seen once, and the ten largest hold around 9.5%. The sequenced sample was PBMCs or a T cell subset sorted from them (not recorded which). These receptors originate from an adult woman who had mild COVID-19 (a few samples of this study predate the infection). Cell type and time point are not known.

This clonotype came up many times. The chain recombines TRBV5-1 with TRBJ2-1, with 13 bases lining up with TRBD2. Germline CDR1 reads SGHRS; CDR2 reads YFSETQ. With V trimmed by 0 bases and J by 6 bases, 0 bases remained unmatched. CDR3 length equals 15 residues. The CDR3 region is CASSLGTSGSNEQFF. For the CDR3, the DNA is TGCGCCAGCAGCTTGGGGACTAGCGGGAGCAATGAGCAGTTCTTC. Complete variable domain (other parts from reference TRBV5-1 and TRBJ2-1): KAGVTQTPRYLIKTRGQQVTLSCSPISGHRSVSWYQQTPGQGLQFLFEYFSETQRNKGNFPGRFSGRQFSNSRSEMNVSTLELGDSALYLCASSLGTSGSNEQFFGPGTRLTVL.

This clonotype was counted between two and nine times. The CDR3 loop is CASSYQVRNSPLHF. The CDR3 bases are TGTGCCAGCAGTTACCAGGTGCGCAATTCACCCCTCCACTTT. V and J are TRBV12-3 or TRBV12-4 and TRBJ1-6, with D hard to call. V was cut by 4 bases and J by 7 bases, with 11 bases left in between. The length of the CDR3 is 14 residues.

The chain links TRBV29-1 to TRBJ2-7, with 11 bases lining up with TRBD1. Germline CDR1 SQVTM, CDR2 ANQGSEA. The junction had 8 bases not matched to a gene; V was cut back by 7 bases and J by 3 bases. This CDR3 is 14 amino acids long. The DNA for the CDR3 is TGCAGCGCACTCCCCGGGACAGGGGGCTACGAGCAGTACTTC. It specifies CSALPGTGGYEQYF.

The chain recombines TRBV6-2 or TRBV6-3 with TRBJ2-7; TRBD2 matches 9 bases. The CDR3 sequence is 15 residues long. Germline-derived CDR1 and CDR2 are MNHEY and SVGEGT. Losses at the gene ends were 4 bases for V and 3 bases for J; bases not matched to a gene: 7. The CDR3 is CASSSREGKNYEQYF. As DNA, the CDR3 is TGTGCCAGCAGTTCGCGGGAGGGGAAGAACTACGAGCAGTACTTC.

This clonotype occurred a few times. The chain carries TRBV21-1 and TRBJ2-5; the DNA was not used to check the table's D call, TRBD1. TRBV21-1 is classified as a pseudogene. CDR3 length equals 14 residues. CDR3 region: CASSKVQGAETQYF. In DNA, the CDR3 is TGTGCCAGCAGCAAAGTACAGGGGGCTGAGACCCAGTACTTC.

This clonotype has only a few counts. The chain has TRBV29-1 and TRBJ1-5; 7 bases are a match to TRBD1. CDR1 is SQVTM and CDR2 is ANQGSEA in the germline V gene. The CDR3 sequence is 13 residues long. V lost 3 bases, J lost 2 bases, and 1 base stayed unmatched. CDR3 DNA sequence: TGCAGCGTTGATACAGGGGGCAATCAGCCCCAGCATTTT. Translating gives CSVDTGGNQPQHF.

This clonotype was picked up a small number of times. The chain joins TRBV7-9 to TRBJ2-2; 11 bases align to TRBD2. V shed 3 bases, J shed 6 bases, and the junction held 3 bases outside the gene matches. The CDR3 is 15 amino acids. CDR1 SEHNR and CDR2 FQNEAQ come from the germline V gene (reference sequence). This CDR3 is CASSFGTSGAGELFF. The CDR3 nucleotides are TGTGCCAGCAGCTTTGGGACTAGCGGAGCCGGGGAGCTGTTTTTT. The whole variable domain, remainder taken from reference TRBV7-9 and TRBJ2-2, is DTGVSQNPRHKITKRGQNVTFRCDPISEHNRLYWYRQTLGQGPEFLTYFQNEAQLEKSRLLSDRFSAERPKGSFSTLEIQRTEQGDSAMYLCASSFGTSGAGELFFGEGSRLTVL.

The table lists this clonotype with a few counts. The chain links TRBV20-1 to TRBJ2-6, with TRBD1 matching over 10 bases. With 1 base clipped from V and 2 bases from J, the junction kept 5 bases outside the gene matches. This CDR3 region has 17 residues. From germline, CDR1 is DFQATT and CDR2 SNEGSKA (reference sequence). The CDR3 here is CSARVTGGGTGANVLTF. The CDR3 nucleotides read TGCAGTGCTAGAGTGACAGGGGGCGGCACTGGGGCCAACGTCCTGACTTTC.

The rearrangement uses TRBV29-1 and TRBJ2-2; possible D gene TRBD1, 6 bases. V lost 7 bases, J lost 3 bases, and 6 bases lay in between. The CDR3 contains 11 residues. Looked up from germline, CDR1 is SQVTM and CDR2 is ANQGSEA. For the CDR3, the DNA is TGCAGCGCAGGGGACACCGGGGAGCTGTTTTTT. Encoded protein: CSAGDTGELFF.